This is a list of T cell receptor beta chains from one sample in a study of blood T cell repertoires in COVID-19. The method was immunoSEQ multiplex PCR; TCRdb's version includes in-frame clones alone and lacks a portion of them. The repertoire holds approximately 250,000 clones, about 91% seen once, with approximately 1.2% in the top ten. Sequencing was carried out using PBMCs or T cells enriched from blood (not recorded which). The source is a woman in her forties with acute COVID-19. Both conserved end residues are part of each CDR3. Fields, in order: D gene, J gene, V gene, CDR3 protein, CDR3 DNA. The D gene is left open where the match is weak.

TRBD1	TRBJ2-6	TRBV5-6	CASRNKAGGAGANVLTF	TGTGCCAGCAGAAATAAGGCAGGGGGCGCTGGGGCCAACGTCCTGACTTTC
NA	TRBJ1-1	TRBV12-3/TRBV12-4	CASSLDTNTEAFF	TGTGCCAGCAGTTTAGACACCAACACTGAAGCTTTCTTT
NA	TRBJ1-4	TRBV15	CATSRAIRGGEKLFF	TGTGCCACCAGCAGAGCAATTAGGGGAGGTGAAAAACTGTTTTTT
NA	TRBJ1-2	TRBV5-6	CATLKMGSGGLGYGYTF	TGTGCCACCCTTAAAATGGGATCCGGGGGGCTAGGCTATGGCTACACCTTC
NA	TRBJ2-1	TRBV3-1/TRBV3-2	CASSRLSGNNEQFF	TGTGCCAGCAGCCGATTGTCGGGAAACAATGAGCAGTTCTTC
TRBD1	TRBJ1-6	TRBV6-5	CASSYSSGTGDSPLHF	TGTGCCAGCAGTTACTCGAGCGGGACAGGAGATTCACCCCTCCACTTT
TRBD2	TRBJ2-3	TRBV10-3	CAISETRTSGRPDTQYF	TGTGCCATCAGTGAGACTAGGACTAGCGGGAGACCAGATACGCAGTATTTT
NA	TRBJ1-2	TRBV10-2	CASRGAVPPQANYGYTF	TGCGCCAGCAGGGGGGCAGTCCCACCGCAAGCTAACTATGGCTACACCTTC
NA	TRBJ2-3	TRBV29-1	CSVPAGPDTQYF	TGCAGCGTTCCCGCGGGTCCAGATACGCAGTATTTT
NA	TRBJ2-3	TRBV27	CASSLMRYTDTQYF	TGTGCCAGCAGTCTAATGCGGTACACAGATACGCAGTATTTT
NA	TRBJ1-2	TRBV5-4	CASSNDEVYGYTF	TGTGCCAGCAGCAACGACGAGGTTTATGGCTACACCTTC
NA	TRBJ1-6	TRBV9	CASSVDSGSPLHF	TGTGCCAGCAGCGTAGATTCAGGTTCACCCCTCCACTTT
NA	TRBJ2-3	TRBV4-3	CASSQGGRVGVDTQYF	TGCGCCAGCAGCCAAGGGGGCAGGGTAGGTGTTGATACGCAGTATTTT
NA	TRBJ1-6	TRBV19	CASSINFRGNYAPLHF	TGTGCCAGTAGTATTAATTTTAGAGGAAACTACGCACCCCTCCACTTT
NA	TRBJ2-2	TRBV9	CASSESQANTGELFF	TGTGCCAGCAGCGAGAGTCAAGCGAACACCGGGGAGCTGTTTTTT
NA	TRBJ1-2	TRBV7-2	CASIGAGLDYGYTF	TGTGCCAGCATCGGCGCAGGGCTCGACTATGGCTACACCTTC
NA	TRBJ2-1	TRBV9	CASSATLGNNEQFF	TGTGCCAGCAGCGCGACCCTAGGAAACAATGAGCAGTTCTTC